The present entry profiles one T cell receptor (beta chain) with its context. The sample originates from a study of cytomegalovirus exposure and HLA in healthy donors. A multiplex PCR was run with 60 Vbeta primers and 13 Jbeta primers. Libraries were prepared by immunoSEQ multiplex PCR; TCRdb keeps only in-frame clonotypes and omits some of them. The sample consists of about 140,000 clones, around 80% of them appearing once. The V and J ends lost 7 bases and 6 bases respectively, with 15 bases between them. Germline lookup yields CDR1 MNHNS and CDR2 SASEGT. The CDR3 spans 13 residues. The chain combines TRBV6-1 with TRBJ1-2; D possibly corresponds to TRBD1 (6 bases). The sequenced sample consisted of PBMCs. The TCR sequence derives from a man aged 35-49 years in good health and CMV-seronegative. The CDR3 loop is CASTVGRDNGYTF. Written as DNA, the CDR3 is TGTGCCAGCACGGTAGGAAGGGACAATGGCTACACCTTC.